Sequencing of this T cell receptor (beta chain) was carried out in a study of early T cells in non-severe SARS-CoV-2 infection. V was trimmed by 6 bases and J by 1 base, leaving 9 bases between them. The germline V gene has CDR1 SGHAT and CDR2 FQNNGV. The CDR3 is made up of 14 amino acids. Notes on the study in general: Clonotype matching in VDJdb favored anti-spike CD8 responses and did not capture private and CD4 specificities.

Attachment of unique molecular identifiers was made to individual cDNA molecules. TCRdb itself ran the 5' RACE reads through MiXCR, one entry per CDR3 protein. Among approximately 30,000 distinct CDR3 sequences listed, roughly 3.9% were seen once. This clonotype rates as medium-sized. The antigen remains unidentified. The genes are TRBV11-2 and TRBJ2-2; D is perhaps TRBD2 (6 bases). The receptor was isolated from an adult who was a healthcare worker with PCR-confirmed SARS-CoV-2 infection or an uninfected control (not recorded which). The sequencing input was whole blood. The CDR3 protein is CASSRGRNTGELFF. CDR3 DNA: TGTGCCAGCAGTCGGGGGAGGAACACCGGGGAGCTGTTTTTT.